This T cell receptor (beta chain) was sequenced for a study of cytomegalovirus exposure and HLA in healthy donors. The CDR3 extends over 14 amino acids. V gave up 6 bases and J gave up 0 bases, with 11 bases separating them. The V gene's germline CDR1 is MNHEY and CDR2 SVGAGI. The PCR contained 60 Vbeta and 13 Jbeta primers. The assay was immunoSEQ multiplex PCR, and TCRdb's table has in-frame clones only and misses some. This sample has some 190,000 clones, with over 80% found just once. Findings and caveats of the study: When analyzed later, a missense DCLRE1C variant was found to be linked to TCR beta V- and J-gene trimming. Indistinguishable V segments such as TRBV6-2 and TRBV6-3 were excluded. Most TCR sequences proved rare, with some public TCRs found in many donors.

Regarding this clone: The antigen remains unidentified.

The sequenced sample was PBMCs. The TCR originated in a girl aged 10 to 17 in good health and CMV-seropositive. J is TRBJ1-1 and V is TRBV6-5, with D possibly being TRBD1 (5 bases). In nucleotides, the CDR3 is TGTGCCAGCAGGCGACAGCTAATGAACACTGAAGCTTTCTTT. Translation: CASRRQLMNTEAFF.